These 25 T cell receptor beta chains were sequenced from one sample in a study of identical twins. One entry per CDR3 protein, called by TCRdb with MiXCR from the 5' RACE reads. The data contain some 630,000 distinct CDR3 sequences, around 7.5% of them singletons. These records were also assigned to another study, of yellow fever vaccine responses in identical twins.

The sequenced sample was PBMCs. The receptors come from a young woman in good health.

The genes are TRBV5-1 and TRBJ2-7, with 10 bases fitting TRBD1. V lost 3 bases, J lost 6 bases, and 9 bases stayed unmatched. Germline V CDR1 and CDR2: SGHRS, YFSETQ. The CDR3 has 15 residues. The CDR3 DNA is TGCGCCAGCAGCTCCTCCCGGGACAGGGGCCTCGAGCAGTACTTC. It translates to CASSSSRDRGLEQYF. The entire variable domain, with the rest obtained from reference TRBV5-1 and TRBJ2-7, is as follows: KAGVTQTPRYLIKTRGQQVTLSCSPISGHRSVSWYQQTPGQGLQFLFEYFSETQRNKGNFPGRFSGRQFSNSRSEMNVSTLELGDSALYLCASSSSRDRGLEQYFGPGTRLTVT.

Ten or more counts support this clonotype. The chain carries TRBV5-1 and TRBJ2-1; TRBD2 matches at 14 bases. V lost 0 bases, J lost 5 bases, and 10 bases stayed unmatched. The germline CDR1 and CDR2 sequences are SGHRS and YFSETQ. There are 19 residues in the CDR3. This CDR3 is CASSLEGTSGRGPDNEQFF. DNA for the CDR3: TGCGCCAGCAGCTTGGAGGGGACTAGCGGGAGAGGTCCCGACAATGAGCAGTTCTTC.

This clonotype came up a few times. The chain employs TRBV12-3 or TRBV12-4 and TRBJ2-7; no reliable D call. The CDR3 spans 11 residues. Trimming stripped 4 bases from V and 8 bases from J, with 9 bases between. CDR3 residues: CASSSLDQQYF. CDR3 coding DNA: TGTGCCAGCAGTTCGTTGGACCAGCAGTACTTC.

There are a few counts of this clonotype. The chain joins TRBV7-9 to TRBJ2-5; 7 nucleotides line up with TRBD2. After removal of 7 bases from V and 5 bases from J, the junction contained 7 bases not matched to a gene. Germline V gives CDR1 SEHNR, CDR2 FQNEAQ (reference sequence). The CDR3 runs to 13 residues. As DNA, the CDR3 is TGTGCCAGCATTAGGACTAGTTGGGAGACCCAGTACTTC. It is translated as CASIRTSWETQYF.

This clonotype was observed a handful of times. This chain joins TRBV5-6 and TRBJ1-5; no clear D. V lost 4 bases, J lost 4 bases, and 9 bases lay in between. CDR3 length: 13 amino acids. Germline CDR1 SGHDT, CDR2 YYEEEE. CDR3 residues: CASSPDRNQPQHF. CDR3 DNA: TGTGCCAGCAGCCCGGACCGTAATCAGCCCCAGCATTTT.

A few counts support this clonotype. CDR3 amino acids: CSARATGGSSYNEQFF. For the CDR3, the DNA is TGCAGTGCTAGAGCGACGGGGGGGAGTTCCTACAATGAGCAGTTCTTC. The chain joins TRBV20-1 to TRBJ2-1, with 8 bases fitting TRBD2. Germline loops: CDR1 DFQATT, CDR2 SNEGSKA (reference sequence). The length of the CDR3 is 16 residues. With 1 base clipped from V and 1 base from J, the junction kept 6 bases outside the gene matches.

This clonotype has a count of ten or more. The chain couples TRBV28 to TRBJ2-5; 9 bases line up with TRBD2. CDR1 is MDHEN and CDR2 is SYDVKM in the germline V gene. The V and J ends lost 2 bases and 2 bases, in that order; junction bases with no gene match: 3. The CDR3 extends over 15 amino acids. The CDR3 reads CASSLGGGDQETQYF. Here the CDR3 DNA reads TGTGCCAGCAGTTTAGGCGGGGGGGATCAAGAGACCCAGTACTTC.

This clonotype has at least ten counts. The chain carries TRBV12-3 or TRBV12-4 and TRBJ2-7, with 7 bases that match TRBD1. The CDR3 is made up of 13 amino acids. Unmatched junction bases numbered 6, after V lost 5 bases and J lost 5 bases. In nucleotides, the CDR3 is TGTGCCAGCAGTAGACAGGGATCCCACGAGCAGTACGTC. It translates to CASSRQGSHEQYV.

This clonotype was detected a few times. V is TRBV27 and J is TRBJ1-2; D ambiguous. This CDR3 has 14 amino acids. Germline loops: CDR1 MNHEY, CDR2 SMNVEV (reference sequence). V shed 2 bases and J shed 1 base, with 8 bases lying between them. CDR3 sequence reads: CASSLGPSNYGYTF. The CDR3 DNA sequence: TGTGCCAGCAGTTTAGGACCCAGTAACTATGGCTACACCTTC.

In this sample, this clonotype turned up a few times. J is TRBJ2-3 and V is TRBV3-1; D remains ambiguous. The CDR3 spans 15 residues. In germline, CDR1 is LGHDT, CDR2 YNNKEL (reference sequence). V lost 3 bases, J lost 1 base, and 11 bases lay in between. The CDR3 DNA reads TGTGCCAGCAGCCAGACCTTTGTTGGCACAGATACGCAGTATTTT. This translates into CASSQTFVGTDTQYF.

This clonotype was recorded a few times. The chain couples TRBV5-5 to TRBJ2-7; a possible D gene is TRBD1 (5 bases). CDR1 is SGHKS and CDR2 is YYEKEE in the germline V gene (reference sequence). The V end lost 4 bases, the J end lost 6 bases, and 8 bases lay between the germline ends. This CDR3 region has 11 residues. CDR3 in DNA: TGTGCCAGCAGCCCCAGGGTCGAGCAGTACGTC. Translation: CASSPRVEQYV.

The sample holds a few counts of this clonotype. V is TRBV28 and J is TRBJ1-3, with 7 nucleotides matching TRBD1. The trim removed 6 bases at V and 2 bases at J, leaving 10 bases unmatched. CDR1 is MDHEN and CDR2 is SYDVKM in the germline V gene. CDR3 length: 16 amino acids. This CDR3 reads CASSPGTGAAGNTIYF. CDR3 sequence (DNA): TGTGCCAGCAGCCCCGGTACAGGGGCTGCTGGAAACACCATATATTTT.

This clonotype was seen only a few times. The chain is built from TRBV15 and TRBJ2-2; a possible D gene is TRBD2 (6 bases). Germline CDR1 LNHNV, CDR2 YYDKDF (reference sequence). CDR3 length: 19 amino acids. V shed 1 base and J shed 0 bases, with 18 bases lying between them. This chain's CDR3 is CATSRGEAALVANTGELFF. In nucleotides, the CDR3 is TGTGCCACCAGCAGAGGGGAGGCAGCCTTGGTGGCGAACACCGGGGAGCTGTTTTTT.

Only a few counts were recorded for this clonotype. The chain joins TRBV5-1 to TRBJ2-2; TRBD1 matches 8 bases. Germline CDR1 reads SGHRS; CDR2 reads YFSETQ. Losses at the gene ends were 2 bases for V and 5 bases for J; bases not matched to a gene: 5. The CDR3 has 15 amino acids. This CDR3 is CASSFWTGITGELFF. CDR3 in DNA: TGCGCCAGCAGCTTTTGGACAGGGATAACCGGGGAGCTGTTTTTT.

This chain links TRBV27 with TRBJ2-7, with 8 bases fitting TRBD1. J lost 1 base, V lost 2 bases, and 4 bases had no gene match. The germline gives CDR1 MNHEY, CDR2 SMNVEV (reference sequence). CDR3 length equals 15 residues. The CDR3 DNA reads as TGTGCCAGCAGTTTACTCGGACAGGGATCCTACGAGCAGTACTTC. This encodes CASSLLGQGSYEQYF.

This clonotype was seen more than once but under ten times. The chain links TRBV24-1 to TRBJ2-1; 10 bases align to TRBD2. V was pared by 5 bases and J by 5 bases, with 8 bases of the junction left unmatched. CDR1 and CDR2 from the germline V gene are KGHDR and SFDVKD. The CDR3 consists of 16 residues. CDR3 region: CATSGSLAGEDNEQFF. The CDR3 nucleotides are TGTGCCACCAGTGGATCCCTAGCGGGAGAAGACAATGAGCAGTTCTTC.

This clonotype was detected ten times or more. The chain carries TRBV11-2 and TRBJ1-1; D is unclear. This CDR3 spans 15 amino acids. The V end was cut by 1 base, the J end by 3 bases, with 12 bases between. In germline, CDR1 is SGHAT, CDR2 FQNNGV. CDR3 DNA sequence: TGTGCCAGCAGCTTAGTAGGCCTCTGGGACACTGAAGCTTTCTTT. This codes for CASSLVGLWDTEAFF. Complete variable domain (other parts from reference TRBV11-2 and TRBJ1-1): EAGVAQSPRYKIIEKRQSVAFWCNPISGHATLYWYQQILGQGPKLLIQFQNNGVVDDSQLPKDRFSAERLKGVDSTLKIQPAKLEDSAVYLCASSLVGLWDTEAFFGQGTRLTVV.

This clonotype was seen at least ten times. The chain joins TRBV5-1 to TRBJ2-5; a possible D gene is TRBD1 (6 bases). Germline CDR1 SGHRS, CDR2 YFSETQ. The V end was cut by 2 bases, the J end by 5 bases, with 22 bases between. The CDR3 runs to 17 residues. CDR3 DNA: TGCGCCAGCAGCTTAAGACCGGGCCCCCCGCAGGGGGAGACCCAGTACTTC. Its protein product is CASSLRPGPPQGETQYF.

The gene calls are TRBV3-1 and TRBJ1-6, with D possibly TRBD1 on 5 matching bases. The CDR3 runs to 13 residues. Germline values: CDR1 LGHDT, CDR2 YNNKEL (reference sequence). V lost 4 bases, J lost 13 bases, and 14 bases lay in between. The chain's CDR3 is CASSPRPGDPLHF. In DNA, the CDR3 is TGTGCCAGCAGCCCACGGCCGGGGGATCCCCTCCACTTT.

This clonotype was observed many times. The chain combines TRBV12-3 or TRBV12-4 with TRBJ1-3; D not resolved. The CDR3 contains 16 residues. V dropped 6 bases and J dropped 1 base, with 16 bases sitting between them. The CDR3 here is CASRPRTGFSGNTIYF. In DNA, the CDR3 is TGTGCCAGCAGACCCCGGACCGGGTTTTCTGGAAACACCATATATTTT.

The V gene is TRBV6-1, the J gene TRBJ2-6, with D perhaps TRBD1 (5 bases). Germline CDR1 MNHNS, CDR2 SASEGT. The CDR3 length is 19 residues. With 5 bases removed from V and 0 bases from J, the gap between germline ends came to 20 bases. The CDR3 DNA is TGTGCCAGCAGTCGGGTCTATGCAGGGCCCAGCTCTGGGGCCAACGTCCTGACTTTC. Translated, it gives CASSRVYAGPSSGANVLTF.

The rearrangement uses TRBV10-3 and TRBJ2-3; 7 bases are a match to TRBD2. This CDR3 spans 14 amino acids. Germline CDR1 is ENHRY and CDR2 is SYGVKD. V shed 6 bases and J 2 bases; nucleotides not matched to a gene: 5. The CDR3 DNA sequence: TGTGCCATCAGCACTAGCGTACACACAGATACGCAGTATTTT. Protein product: CAISTSVHTDTQYF.

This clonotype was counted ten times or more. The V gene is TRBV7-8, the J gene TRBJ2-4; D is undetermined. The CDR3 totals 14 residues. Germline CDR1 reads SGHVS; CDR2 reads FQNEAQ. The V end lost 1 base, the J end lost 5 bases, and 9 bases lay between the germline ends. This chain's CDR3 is CASSLGFGQNIQYF. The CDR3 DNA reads TGTGCCAGCAGCTTAGGTTTCGGGCAAAACATTCAGTACTTC.

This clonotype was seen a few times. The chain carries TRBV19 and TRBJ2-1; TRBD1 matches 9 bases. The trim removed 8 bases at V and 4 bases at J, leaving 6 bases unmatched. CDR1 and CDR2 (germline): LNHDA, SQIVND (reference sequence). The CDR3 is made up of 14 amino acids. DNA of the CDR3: TGTGCCAGTGACAGGGGGGGAGGTTACAATGAGCAGTTCTTC. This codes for CASDRGGGYNEQFF.

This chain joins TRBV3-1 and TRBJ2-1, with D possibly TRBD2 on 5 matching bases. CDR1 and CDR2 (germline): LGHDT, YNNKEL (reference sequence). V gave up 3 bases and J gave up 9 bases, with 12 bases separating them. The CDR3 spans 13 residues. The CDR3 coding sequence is TGTGCCAGCAGCCAGCCAGAGCGGACTGAGCAGTTCTTC. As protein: CASSQPERTEQFF.